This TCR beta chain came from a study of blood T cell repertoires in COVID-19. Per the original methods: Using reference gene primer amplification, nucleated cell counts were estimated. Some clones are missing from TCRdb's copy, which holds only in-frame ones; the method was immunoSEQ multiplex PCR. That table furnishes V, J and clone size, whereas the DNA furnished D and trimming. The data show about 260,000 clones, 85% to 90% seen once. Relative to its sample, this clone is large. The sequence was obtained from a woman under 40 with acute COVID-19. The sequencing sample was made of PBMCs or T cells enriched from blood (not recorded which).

The chain's CDR3 is CASSGPQEAFF. CDR3 coding DNA: TGCGCCAGCAGCGGGCCCCAAGAAGCTTTCTTT. This chain uses TRBV5-1 with TRBJ1-1; D gene unclear. Trimming took off 4 bases at V and 8 bases at J, with 9 bases between the two ends. The CDR3 is 11 amino acids. The germline gives CDR1 SGHRS, CDR2 YFSETQ.